The following is a TCR beta chain sequence with its context. Its antigen is not identified. This record comes from a study of blood T cells in healthy people across ages. Regarding the study as a whole: Roughly linear declines in TCR beta diversity per million T cells occurred with age.

For the second PCR, which ran for about 6 to 11 cycles, a sample-barcoded 5' primer and a J-beta primer mix were used. Each cDNA was tagged by a template-switch adaptor containing 12 random nucleotides. In TCRdb, the 5' RACE reads were re-called with MiXCR into one record per CDR3 protein. Of approximately 1,100,000 distinct CDR3 sequences listed, 35% to 50% were seen once; the top ten hold under 20%. In terms of origin and age, donors were healthy Caucasian individuals from Russia aged roughly 6 to 90. Every sample had a minimum of 7 million PBMCs isolated. Germline CDR1 and CDR2: SGHRS and YFSETQ. Germline trimming cut 4 bases from V and 5 bases from J; bases unmatched to any gene: 8. This CDR3 has 14 residues.

The chain recombines TRBV5-1 with TRBJ2-7, with 8 bases fitting TRBD1. Specimen: blood. The receptor was isolated from a woman aged 55-69 years in good health. CDR3 residues: CASSHGTGRDEQYF. In nucleotides, the CDR3 is TGCGCCAGCAGCCATGGGACAGGACGAGACGAGCAGTACTTC.